This TCR beta chain appears in the sequencing data of a study of cytomegalovirus exposure and HLA in healthy donors. Details on this clone: Its cognate antigen is unknown. The sample holds other DNA sequences that translate to the same CDR3.

Use of 60 Vbeta and 13 Jbeta primers characterized the PCR. Clones were sequenced by immunoSEQ multiplex PCR, and TCRdb holds only the in-frame ones, with some missing. This table holds 200,000 to 300,000 clones, roughly four fifths found once. Overall study findings and caveats: Sequencing depth across donors, presence/absence analyses assumed, was roughly uniform.

V was clipped by 5 bases and J by 0 bases, with 9 bases between them. In germline, CDR1 is MNHEY, CDR2 SMNVEV (reference sequence). This CDR3 spans 14 amino acids. Input material: PBMCs. This TCR was recovered from a woman aged 40 to 49 in good health and CMV-seropositive. The V gene is TRBV27, the J gene TRBJ2-3, with a possible D match to TRBD2 (5 bases). CDR3 in amino acids: CASSEGRSTDTQYF. The CDR3 nucleotides read TGTGCCAGCAGTGAAGGGAGAAGCACAGATACGCAGTATTTT.